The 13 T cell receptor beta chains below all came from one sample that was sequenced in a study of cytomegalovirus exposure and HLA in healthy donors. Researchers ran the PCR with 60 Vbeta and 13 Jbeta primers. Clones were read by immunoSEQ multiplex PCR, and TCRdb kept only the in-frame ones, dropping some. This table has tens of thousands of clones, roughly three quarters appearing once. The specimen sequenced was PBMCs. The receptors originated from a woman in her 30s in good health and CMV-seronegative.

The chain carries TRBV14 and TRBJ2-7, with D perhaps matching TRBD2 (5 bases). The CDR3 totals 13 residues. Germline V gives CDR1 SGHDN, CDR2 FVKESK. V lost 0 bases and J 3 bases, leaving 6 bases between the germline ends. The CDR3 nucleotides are TGTGCCAGCAGCCAAGATGCGGGCTACGAGCAGTACTTC. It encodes CASSQDAGYEQYF.

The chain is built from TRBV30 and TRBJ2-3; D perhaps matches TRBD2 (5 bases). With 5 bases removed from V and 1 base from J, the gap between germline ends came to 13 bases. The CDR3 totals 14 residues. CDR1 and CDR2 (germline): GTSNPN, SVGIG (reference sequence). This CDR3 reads CAWELGGRTDTQYF. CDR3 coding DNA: TGTGCCTGGGAGCTAGGAGGACGCACAGATACGCAGTATTTT. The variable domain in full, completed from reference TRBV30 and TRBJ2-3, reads SQTIHQWPATLVQPVGSPLSLECTVEGTSNPNLYWYRQAAGRGLQLLFYSVGIGQISSEVPQNLSASRPQDRQFILSSKKLLLSDSGFYLCAWELGGRTDTQYFGPGTRLTVL.

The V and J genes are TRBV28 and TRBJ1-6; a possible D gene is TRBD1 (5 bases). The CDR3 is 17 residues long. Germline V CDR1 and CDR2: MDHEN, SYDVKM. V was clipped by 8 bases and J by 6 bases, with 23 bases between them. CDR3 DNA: TGTGCCAGCCGACAGACGTTGGGTCTGGGTCCTAATTCACCCCTCCACTTT. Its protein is CASRQTLGLGPNSPLHF.

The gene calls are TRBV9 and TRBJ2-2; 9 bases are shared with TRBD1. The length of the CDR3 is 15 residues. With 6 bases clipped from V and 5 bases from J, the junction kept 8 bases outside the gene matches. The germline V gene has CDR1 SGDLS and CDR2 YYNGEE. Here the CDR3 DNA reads TGTGCCAGCACCCAGACAGGGGGGAGTACCGGGGAGCTGTTTTTT. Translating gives CASTQTGGSTGELFF. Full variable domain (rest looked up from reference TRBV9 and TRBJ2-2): DSGVTQTPKHLITATGQRVTLRCSPRSGDLSVYWYQQSLDQGLQFLIQYYNGEERAKGNILERFSAQQFPDLHSELNLSSLELGDSALYFCASTQTGGSTGELFFGEGSRLTVL.

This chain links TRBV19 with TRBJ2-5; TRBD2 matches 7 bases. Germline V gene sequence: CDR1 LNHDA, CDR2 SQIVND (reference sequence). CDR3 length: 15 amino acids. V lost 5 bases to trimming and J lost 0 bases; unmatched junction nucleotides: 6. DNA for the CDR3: TGTGCCAGTAGTGGCCTAGCGGAGAACCAAGAGACCCAGTACTTC. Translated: CASSGLAENQETQYF.

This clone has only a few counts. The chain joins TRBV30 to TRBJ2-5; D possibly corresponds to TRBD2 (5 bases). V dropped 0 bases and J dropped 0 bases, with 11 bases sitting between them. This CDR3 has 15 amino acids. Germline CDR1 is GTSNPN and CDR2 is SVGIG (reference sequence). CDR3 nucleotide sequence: TGTGCCTGGAGTGTTCGGACTCTGTACCAAGAGACCCAGTACTTC. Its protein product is CAWSVRTLYQETQYF. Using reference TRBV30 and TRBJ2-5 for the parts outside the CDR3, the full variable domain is SQTIHQWPATLVQPVGSPLSLECTVEGTSNPNLYWYRQAAGRGLQLLFYSVGIGQISSEVPQNLSASRPQDRQFILSSKKLLLSDSGFYLCAWSVRTLYQETQYFGPGTRLLVL.

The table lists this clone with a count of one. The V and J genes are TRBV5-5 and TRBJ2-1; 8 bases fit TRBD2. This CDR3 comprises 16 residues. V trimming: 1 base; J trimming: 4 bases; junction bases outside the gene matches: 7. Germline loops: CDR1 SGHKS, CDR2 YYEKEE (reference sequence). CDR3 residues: CASSLIKRELYNEQFF. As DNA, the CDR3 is TGTGCCAGCAGCTTGATAAAGCGGGAGTTATACAATGAGCAGTTCTTC.

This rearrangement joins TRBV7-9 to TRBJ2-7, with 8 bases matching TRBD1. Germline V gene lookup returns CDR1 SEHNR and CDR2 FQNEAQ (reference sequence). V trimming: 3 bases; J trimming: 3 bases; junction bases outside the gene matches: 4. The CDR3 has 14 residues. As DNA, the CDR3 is TGTGCCAGCAGCTTTGCAGGGACAGGCTACGAGCAGTACTTC. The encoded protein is CASSFAGTGYEQYF. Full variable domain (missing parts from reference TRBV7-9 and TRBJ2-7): DTGVSQNPRHKITKRGQNVTFRCDPISEHNRLYWYRQTLGQGPEFLTYFQNEAQLEKSRLLSDRFSAERPKGSFSTLEIQRTEQGDSAMYLCASSFAGTGYEQYFGPGTRLTVT.

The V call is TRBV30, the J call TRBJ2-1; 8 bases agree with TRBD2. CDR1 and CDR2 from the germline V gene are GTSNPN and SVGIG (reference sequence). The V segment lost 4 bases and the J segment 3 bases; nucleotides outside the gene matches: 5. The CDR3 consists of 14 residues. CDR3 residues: CAWNGRGGYNEQFF. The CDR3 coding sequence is TGTGCCTGGAACGGGAGGGGGGGCTACAATGAGCAGTTCTTC.

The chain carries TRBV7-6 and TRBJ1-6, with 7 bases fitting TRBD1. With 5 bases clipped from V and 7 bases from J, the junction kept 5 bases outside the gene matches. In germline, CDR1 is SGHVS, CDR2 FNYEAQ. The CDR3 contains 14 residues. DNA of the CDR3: TGTGCCAGCAGCCCCCGGGACAGCAATTCACCCCTCCACTTT. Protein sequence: CASSPRDSNSPLHF.

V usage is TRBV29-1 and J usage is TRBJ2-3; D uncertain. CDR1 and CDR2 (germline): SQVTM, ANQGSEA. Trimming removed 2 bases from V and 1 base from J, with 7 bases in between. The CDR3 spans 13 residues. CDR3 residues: CSVELSGTDTQYF. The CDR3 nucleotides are TGCAGCGTTGAATTATCTGGCACAGATACGCAGTATTTT.

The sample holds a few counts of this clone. Here the CDR3 reads CASSDGGGSTDTQYF. The CDR3, as DNA: TGTGCCAGCAGTGACGGCGGGGGGAGCACAGATACGCAGTATTTT. The rearrangement joins TRBV6-4 to TRBJ2-3; 8 bases line up with TRBD2. This CDR3 comprises 15 residues. Germline V CDR1 and CDR2: MRHNA, SNTAGT. The V gene end was trimmed by 2 bases and the J gene end by 0 bases; junction bases not matched to a gene: 1.

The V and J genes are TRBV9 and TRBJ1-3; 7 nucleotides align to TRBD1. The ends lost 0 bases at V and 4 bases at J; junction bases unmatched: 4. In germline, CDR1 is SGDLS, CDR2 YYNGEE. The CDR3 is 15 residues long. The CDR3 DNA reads TGTGCCAGCAGCGTAGACGAGGGGGCAGGAAACACCATATATTTT. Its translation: CASSVDEGAGNTIYF.